These 30 T cell receptor beta chains were sequenced from one sample in a study of CD8+ T cells in alopecia areata. Following extraction, RNA underwent reverse transcription to cDNA, which served as the sequencing template. Libraries were prepared by immunoSEQ multiplex PCR; TCRdb keeps only in-frame clonotypes and omits some of them. Found here are approximately 99,000 clones, 45% to 60% of them singletons; the top ten hold roughly a quarter. The material sequenced was NKG2D-low CD8+ T cells sorted from blood. These receptors were taken from a human donor with alopecia areata.

This clone was recorded only once. The V gene is TRBV15, the J gene TRBJ2-7, with 9 positions matching TRBD1. The germline V gene has CDR1 LNHNV and CDR2 YYDKDF (reference sequence). With V trimmed by 0 bases and J by 4 bases, 4 bases remained unmatched. The CDR3 has 15 amino acids. Written as DNA, the CDR3 is TGTGCCACCAGCAGAGATCTTGGACAGGGGTACGAGCAGTACTTC. Its protein product is CATSRDLGQGYEQYF.

This clone has more than one count but fewer than ten. The chain carries TRBV7-9 and TRBJ2-4; TRBD2 matches 8 bases. The CDR3 is 16 amino acids. The germline gives CDR1 SEHNR, CDR2 FQNEAQ (reference sequence). V was pared by 5 bases and J by 7 bases, with 13 bases of the junction left unmatched. The CDR3 sequence: CASSLAGGRQDNIQYF. In DNA form, the CDR3 reads TGTGCCAGCAGCCTCGCCGGCGGGAGGCAGGACAACATTCAGTACTTC.

CDR3 nucleotide sequence: TGCAGCGTTCGGGACAGGGGGCGATCGGATGGCTACACCTTC. Translating gives CSVRDRGRSDGYTF. The chain joins TRBV29-1 to TRBJ1-2; 12 bases match TRBD1. This CDR3 has 14 residues. V lost 5 bases to trimming and J lost 6 bases; unmatched junction nucleotides: 7. Germline CDR1 and CDR2: SQVTM and ANQGSEA.

This clone came up a few times. The chain uses TRBV5-1 and TRBJ1-1, with 8 bases matching TRBD1. Looked up from germline, CDR1 is SGHRS and CDR2 is YFSETQ. The CDR3 loop spans 14 amino acids. J lost 2 bases, V lost 4 bases, and 4 bases had no gene match. CDR3 nucleotide sequence: TGCGCCAGCAGCAAGGGACAGGAAAACACTGAAGCTTTCTTT. This gives the protein CASSKGQENTEAFF.

This chain joins TRBV27 and TRBJ2-5; 7 bases fit TRBD2. The CDR3 is 15 amino acids. V dropped 5 bases and J dropped 1; count of bases not matched to a gene: 7. CDR1 and CDR2 (germline): MNHEY, SMNVEV (reference sequence). Here the CDR3 reads CASSLSGPSQETQYF. The CDR3 DNA sequence: TGTGCCAGCAGTCTTAGCGGGCCATCCCAAGAGACCCAGTACTTC.

This rearrangement joins TRBV9 to TRBJ2-7; D gene uncertain. Germline V gene data show CDR1 as SGDLS and CDR2 as YYNGEE. Trimming left V 3 bases short and J 5 bases short, with 6 bases between. CDR3 size: 11 residues. The CDR3, as DNA: TGTGCCAGCAGCGGGGGAAACGAGCAGTACTTC. Protein: CASSGGNEQYF.

This clone was detected only once. This chain uses TRBV27 with TRBJ2-7; unclear D gene. There are 13 residues in the CDR3. Trimming took 2 bases from V and 1 from J, leaving 6 bases between them. Germline CDR1 and CDR2: MNHEY and SMNVEV (reference sequence). The CDR3 sequence is CASSLARSYEQYF. The CDR3 coding sequence is TGTGCCAGCAGTTTAGCCAGGTCCTACGAGCAGTACTTC.

V and J are TRBV28 and TRBJ1-3; D may be TRBD1 (6 bases). V gave up 2 bases and J gave up 2 bases, with 7 bases separating them. There are 14 residues in the CDR3. CDR1 is MDHEN, CDR2 SYDVKM, per germline. The CDR3 region is CASSLGQTGNTIYF. The CDR3 DNA sequence: TGTGCCAGCAGTTTAGGACAGACTGGAAACACCATATATTTT.

In its sample, this clone was seen once. The chain uses TRBV9 and TRBJ1-1; no definite D call. V was cut by 6 bases and J by 5 bases, with 17 bases left in between. The CDR3 totals 14 residues. The V gene's germline CDR1 is SGDLS and CDR2 YYNGEE. The CDR3: CASTPAPGRTEAFF. The CDR3 region has the DNA TGTGCCAGCACCCCGGCACCTGGGAGGACTGAAGCTTTCTTT.

The rearrangement links TRBV6-5 to TRBJ2-7, with TRBD2 identical over 10 bases. The CDR3 is 15 amino acids. After removal of 4 bases from V and 2 bases from J, the junction contained 5 bases not matched to a gene. Germline V CDR1 and CDR2: MNHEY, SVGAGI. The CDR3 region has the DNA TGTGCCAGCAGTTCCGAGCGGGAGGGCCCCTACGAGCAGTACTTC. Protein sequence: CASSSEREGPYEQYF.

The chain employs TRBV28 and TRBJ2-2, with 7 bases that match TRBD1. Germline assignment: CDR1 MDHEN and CDR2 SYDVKM. The ends lost 7 bases at V and 7 bases at J; junction bases unmatched: 6. The CDR3 runs to 13 residues. The CDR3 nucleotides are TGTGCCAGCACCACGACAGGGTACGGGGAGCTGTTTTTT. Its translation is CASTTTGYGELFF.

The V and J genes are TRBV11-2 and TRBJ1-1; D ambiguous. Deletions cut 4 bases from V and 10 bases from J, with 10 bases between. This CDR3 comprises 11 residues. Germline V gene data show CDR1 as SGHAT and CDR2 as FQNNGV. The CDR3 region is CASSSPLAAFF. In DNA, the CDR3 is TGTGCCAGCAGCTCACCCTTGGCAGCTTTCTTT.

The chain joins TRBV7-9 to TRBJ2-7; no definite D call. Germline V gene data show CDR1 as SEHNR and CDR2 as FQNEAQ (reference sequence). V lost 2 bases and J lost 5, with 7 bases in between. This CDR3 spans 12 amino acids. CDR3 in amino acids: CASSLLFNEQYF. For the CDR3, the DNA is TGTGCCAGCAGCTTACTTTTCAACGAGCAGTACTTC. Combining the CDR3 with reference TRBV7-9 and TRBJ2-7 gives the whole variable domain DTGVSQNPRHKITKRGQNVTFRCDPISEHNRLYWYRQTLGQGPEFLTYFQNEAQLEKSRLLSDRFSAERPKGSFSTLEIQRTEQGDSAMYLCASSLLFNEQYFGPGTRLTVT.

This clone occurred a few times. This chain joins TRBV28 and TRBJ1-1; possibly TRBD1 for D (5 bases). Germline V CDR1 and CDR2: MDHEN, SYDVKM. The CDR3 totals 15 residues. V was pared by 7 bases and J by 0 bases, with 15 bases between. CDR3 nucleotide sequence: TGTGCCAGCATTCTATGGGACGGACTGAACACTGAAGCTTTCTTT. Encoded protein: CASILWDGLNTEAFF.

This clone appeared a single time. The genes are TRBV30 and TRBJ1-1; no reliable D call. V lost 8 bases and J 3 bases, leaving 19 bases between the germline ends. Germline V lookup: CDR1 GTSNPN, CDR2 SVGIG (reference sequence). The CDR3 sequence is 14 residues long. This chain's CDR3 is CASSSEVLDTEAFF. Written as DNA, the CDR3 is TGTGCCAGCTCATCCGAGGTTTTGGACACTGAAGCTTTCTTT.

The genes are TRBV27 and TRBJ2-1; a possible D gene is TRBD2 (6 bases). Germline V gene lookup returns CDR1 MNHEY and CDR2 SMNVEV (reference sequence). The CDR3 sequence is 15 residues long. The V gene lost 1 base and the J gene lost 7 bases, with 14 bases spanning the gap. This CDR3 reads CASSLLASDGNEQFF. The CDR3 DNA sequence: TGTGCCAGCAGTTTATTGGCTAGCGACGGGAATGAGCAGTTCTTC.

V and J are TRBV28 and TRBJ1-5; D is undetermined. The CDR3 is 12 amino acids. V lost 5 bases and J 7 bases, leaving 9 bases between the germline ends. The germline V gene has CDR1 MDHEN and CDR2 SYDVKM. This CDR3 is CASSPPSQPQHF. The CDR3 DNA sequence: TGTGCCAGCAGTCCCCCAAGCCAGCCCCAGCATTTT.

The chain carries TRBV5-6 and TRBJ2-3, with D possibly TRBD2 on 5 matching bases. Germline V gives CDR1 SGHDT, CDR2 YYEEEE. The CDR3 is 14 amino acids. The V gene lost 4 bases and the J gene lost 2 bases, with 11 bases spanning the gap. This CDR3 reads CASSDGLITDTQYF. The CDR3 DNA is TGTGCCAGCAGCGACGGACTCATCACAGATACGCAGTATTTT.

The chain joins TRBV7-3 to TRBJ1-1; no firm D call. The CDR3 spans 15 residues. V lost 6 bases and J lost 10, with 24 bases in between. In germline, CDR1 is SGHTA, CDR2 FQGTGA. The CDR3 DNA sequence: TGTGCCAGCAGTCCCTCTCCCGCGTATTCCGCCCTAGCTTTCTTT. This translates into CASSPSPAYSALAFF. Supplemented by reference TRBV7-3 and TRBJ1-1, the full variable domain reads GAGVSQTPSNKVTEKGKYVELRCDPISGHTALYWYRQSLGQGPEFLIYFQGTGAADDSGLPNDRFFAVRPEGSVSTLKIQRTERGDSAVYLCASSPSPAYSALAFFGQGTRLTVV.

This clone was detected only a few times. The V gene is TRBV5-1, the J gene TRBJ2-3; either TRBD1 or TRBD2 may supply D (5 bases each). V was pared by 3 bases and J by 1 base, with 15 bases between. Germline V CDR1 and CDR2: SGHRS, YFSETQ. This CDR3 contains 16 residues. CDR3 DNA sequence: TGCGCCAGCAGCTCAAGGGACCACCTCCGCACAGATACGCAGTATTTT. Its translation is CASSSRDHLRTDTQYF. Combining the CDR3 with reference TRBV5-1 and TRBJ2-3 gives the whole variable domain KAGVTQTPRYLIKTRGQQVTLSCSPISGHRSVSWYQQTPGQGLQFLFEYFSETQRNKGNFPGRFSGRQFSNSRSEMNVSTLELGDSALYLCASSSRDHLRTDTQYFGPGTRLTVL.

This chain links TRBV5-6 with TRBJ2-1, with D possibly matching TRBD2 (5 bases). CDR1 is SGHDT, CDR2 YYEEEE, per germline. The CDR3 is 12 amino acids. V was pared by 4 bases and J by 14 bases, with 16 bases between. Here the CDR3 reads CASSPGRGVKFF. Here the CDR3 DNA reads TGTGCCAGCAGCCCTGGTCGGGGAGTGAAGTTCTTC.

The chain links TRBV7-9 to TRBJ2-1; D unresolved. The CDR3 length is 14 residues. V was shortened by 1 base and J by 5 bases, with 9 bases between the two germline ends. Germline values: CDR1 SEHNR, CDR2 FQNEAQ (reference sequence). CDR3 residues: CASSLVARHNEQFF. Here the CDR3 DNA reads TGTGCCAGCAGCTTAGTTGCTAGACACAATGAGCAGTTCTTC.

This clone appeared a few times. J is TRBJ2-6 and V is TRBV27; a weak D match, TRBD2 (5 bases). Germline V lookup: CDR1 MNHEY, CDR2 SMNVEV (reference sequence). This CDR3 is built from 15 residues. Trimming pared 2 bases from V and 0 bases from J, leaving 5 bases between. CDR3 bases: TGTGCCAGCAGTTTAGGAGGCTCTGGGGCCAACGTCCTGACTTTC. It encodes CASSLGGSGANVLTF.

This chain uses TRBV28 with TRBJ2-7; 7 bases match TRBD1. Germline V lookup: CDR1 MDHEN, CDR2 SYDVKM. J lost 3 bases, V lost 8 bases, and 1 base had no gene match. This CDR3 has 11 amino acids. DNA of the CDR3: TGTGCCAGCGGACAGGTCTACGAGCAGTACTTC. Its protein product is CASGQVYEQYF.

The chain is built from TRBV5-6 and TRBJ2-1; TRBD1 might be the D (5 bases). Per the germline V gene, CDR1 is SGHDT and CDR2 is YYEEEE. This CDR3 is built from 15 residues. The V end lost 4 bases, the J end lost 3 bases, and 14 bases lay between the germline ends. This CDR3 reads CASSLLETVYNEQFF. CDR3 coding DNA: TGTGCCAGCAGCCTACTCGAGACAGTCTACAATGAGCAGTTCTTC.

This clone was observed a single time. This chain connects TRBV7-9 to TRBJ2-7; maybe TRBD2 (6 bases). This CDR3 region has 14 residues. Germline-derived CDR1 and CDR2 are SEHNR and FQNEAQ (reference sequence). The V gene lost 5 bases and the J gene lost 2 bases, with 13 bases spanning the gap. For the CDR3, the DNA is TGTGCCAGCAGCCAGGTGGGGAGGACCTACGAGCAGTACTTC. Translated: CASSQVGRTYEQYF.

The CDR3 nucleotides are TGTGCCAGCAGTTTCGGCGGGATGAGGACCGGGGAGCTGTTTTTT. Translation gives CASSFGGMRTGELFF. The rearrangement uses TRBV27 and TRBJ2-2, with a tentative D call TRBD2 (6 bases). The CDR3 covers 15 residues. V was pared by 3 bases and J by 5 bases, with 13 bases between. Per the germline V gene, CDR1 is MNHEY and CDR2 is SMNVEV (reference sequence).

The chain carries TRBV5-6 and TRBJ2-1, with 10 bases identical to TRBD2. The CDR3 is 15 residues long. Germline V gene lookup returns CDR1 SGHDT and CDR2 YYEEEE. J lost 8 bases, V lost 5 bases, and 10 bases had no gene match. CDR3 coding DNA: TGTGCCAGCAGACCCAGAGCGGGAGGGGGACATGAGCAGTTCTTC. Its protein is CASRPRAGGGHEQFF.

The V gene is TRBV11-2, the J gene TRBJ2-7; D remains unclear. The CDR3 totals 13 residues. V was shortened by 1 base and J by 4 bases, with 8 bases between the two germline ends. Germline CDR1 is SGHAT and CDR2 is FQNNGV. Here the CDR3 reads CASSLAPQYEQYF. CDR3 coding DNA: TGTGCCAGCAGCTTAGCCCCCCAATACGAGCAGTACTTC.

This chain joins TRBV28 and TRBJ1-2; tentatively, D is TRBD1 (5 bases). This CDR3 has 13 amino acids. Trimming took 3 bases from V and 7 from J, leaving 12 bases between them. Per the germline V gene, CDR1 is MDHEN and CDR2 is SYDVKM. The CDR3 nucleotides are TGTGCCAGCAGTTTGGGGGAGGTCAGTGGCTACACCTTC. It encodes CASSLGEVSGYTF.